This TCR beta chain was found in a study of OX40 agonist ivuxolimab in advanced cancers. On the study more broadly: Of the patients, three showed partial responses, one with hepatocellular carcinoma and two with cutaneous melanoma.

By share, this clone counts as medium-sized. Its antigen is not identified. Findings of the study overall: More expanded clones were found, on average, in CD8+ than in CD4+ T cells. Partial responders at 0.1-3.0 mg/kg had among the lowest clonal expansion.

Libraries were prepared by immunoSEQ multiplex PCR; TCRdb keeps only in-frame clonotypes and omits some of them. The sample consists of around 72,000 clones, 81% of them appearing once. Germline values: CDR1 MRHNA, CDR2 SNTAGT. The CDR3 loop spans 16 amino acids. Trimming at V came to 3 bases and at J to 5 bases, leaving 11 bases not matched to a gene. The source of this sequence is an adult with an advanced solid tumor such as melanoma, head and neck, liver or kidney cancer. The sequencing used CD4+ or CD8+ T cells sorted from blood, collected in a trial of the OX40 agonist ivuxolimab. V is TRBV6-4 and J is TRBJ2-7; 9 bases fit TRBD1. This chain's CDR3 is CASSEGGGTGPDEQYF. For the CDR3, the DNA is TGTGCCAGCAGTGAGGGGGGCGGGACAGGGCCGGACGAGCAGTACTTC.